A selection of T cell receptor beta chains follows, all from one sample in a study of T cell changes during pregnancy in multiple sclerosis. Repertoires were generated with immunoSEQ multiplex PCR, while TCRdb's copy carries only in-frame clones and drops some. The sample shows about 64,000 clones, around 90% of them seen only once. The specimen was peripheral blood, collected in the second trimester of pregnancy. These receptor sequences come from a female donor in good health, enrolled as a control in a pregnancy study. The CDR3 runs from the conserved cysteine through the conserved F or W. The D gene is left open where the match is weak. Clone sizes are given selectively: once, few, many, or a class where the clone is expanded.

DNA: TGTGCCAGCAGACGTAACGACAAGGTATACGAGCAGTACTTC
CDR3: CASRRNDKVYEQYF
D: NA
J: TRBJ2-7
V: TRBV6-5
size: NA

DNA: TGTGCCTGGAAGCTACCAACTGGGGCCAACGTCCTGACTTTC
CDR3: CAWKLPTGANVLTF
D: NA
J: TRBJ2-6
V: TRBV30
size: NA

DNA: TGTGCCAGCTCACCGAAGACAGGACTGGGCGGCTACACCTTC
CDR3: CASSPKTGLGGYTF
D: NA
J: TRBJ1-2
V: TRBV18
size: NA

DNA: TGTGCCAGCAGCCGCTTTTTAGCGGGCCAAGAGACCCAGTACTTC
CDR3: CASSRFLAGQETQYF
D: TRBD2
J: TRBJ2-5
V: TRBV11-1
size: NA

DNA: TGCGCCAGCAGTGACGGGTATACTGAAGCTTTCTTT
CDR3: CASSDGYTEAFF
D: NA
J: TRBJ1-1
V: TRBV10-1
size: NA

DNA: TGTGCCAGTATTTCGATAGGGGACACTGAAGCTTTCTTT
CDR3: CASISIGDTEAFF
D: NA
J: TRBJ1-1
V: TRBV19
size: NA

DNA: TGTGCCAGCGGAGGGGGGACAGGGGAAGGCGAGCAGTACTTC
CDR3: CASGGGTGEGEQYF
D: TRBD1
J: TRBJ2-7
V: TRBV27
size: NA

DNA: TGTGCCAGCTCCCTACGACAGGGGTCCACAGATACGCAGTATTTT
CDR3: CASSLRQGSTDTQYF
D: TRBD1
J: TRBJ2-3
V: TRBV18
size: NA

DNA: TGTGCCAGCAGTTTACAGGGTGGTGGCTACACCTTC
CDR3: CASSLQGGGYTF
D: NA
J: TRBJ1-2
V: TRBV27
size: NA

DNA: TGTGCCAGCAGCTGGGGGACAGTCGGAGATACGCAGTATTTT
CDR3: CASSWGTVGDTQYF
D: TRBD1
J: TRBJ2-3
V: TRBV5-6
size: NA

DNA: TGTGCCAGCAGTGTGTCCTACACCGGGGAGCTGTTTTTT
CDR3: CASSVSYTGELFF
D: NA
J: TRBJ2-2
V: TRBV7-3
size: NA

DNA: TGTGCCAGCAGCTTAGTTCAGGGGGTTCAGTACTTC
CDR3: CASSLVQGVQYF
D: TRBD1
J: TRBJ2-4
V: TRBV7-9
size: NA

DNA: TGTGCCATTTCGGACAGGGGTCGAACTGAAGCTTTCTTT
CDR3: CAISDRGRTEAFF
D: TRBD1
J: TRBJ1-1
V: TRBV10-3
size: NA

DNA: TGTGCCAGCAGCCCACCACAGGGGCTGACTGAAGCTTTCTTT
CDR3: CASSPPQGLTEAFF
D: TRBD1
J: TRBJ1-1
V: TRBV5-4
size: NA

DNA: TGCGCCAGCAGCAGACAGGGGGCTGCTGACGGCAATCAGCCCCAGCATTTT
CDR3: CASSRQGAADGNQPQHF
D: TRBD1
J: TRBJ1-5
V: TRBV4-1
size: NA

DNA: TGCGCCAGCAGCCCCATGGGGGGGAACACCGGGGAGCTGTTTTTT
CDR3: CASSPMGGNTGELFF
D: NA
J: TRBJ2-2
V: TRBV4-1
size: NA

DNA: TGTGCCAGCAGCGCGGGACTAGCGGGATCCAATGAGCAGTTCTTC
CDR3: CASSAGLAGSNEQFF
D: TRBD2
J: TRBJ2-1
V: TRBV9
size: NA

DNA: TGTGCCAGCAGTTACAGGGGCCACTCCGGGGAGCTGTTTTTT
CDR3: CASSYRGHSGELFF
D: NA
J: TRBJ2-2
V: TRBV6-5
size: once

DNA: TGTGCCACCAGCGGGAGACAGGGTCTATATGAAAAGCTGTTTTTT
CDR3: CATSGRQGLYEKLFF
D: TRBD1
J: TRBJ1-4
V: TRBV15
size: NA

DNA: TGTGCCAGCAGCCGAGGGAGGATTACCTACAATGAGCAGTTCTTC
CDR3: CASSRGRITYNEQFF
D: NA
J: TRBJ2-1
V: TRBV7-2
size: NA

DNA: TGTGCCAGCAGAGAAGGACTTCTCGACACAGATACGCAGTATTTT
CDR3: CASREGLLDTDTQYF
D: NA
J: TRBJ2-3
V: TRBV9
size: NA

DNA: TGTGCCAGCAGTCCTTACACGACCGGGACAGGGGAGGGCTACACCTTC
CDR3: CASSPYTTGTGEGYTF
D: TRBD1
J: TRBJ1-2
V: TRBV2
size: NA

DNA: TGTGCCAGCAGAACTTACCGGCCGGGGACAGGGTCCTTAAACACTGAAGCTTTCTTT
CDR3: CASRTYRPGTGSLNTEAFF
D: TRBD1
J: TRBJ1-1
V: TRBV27
size: NA

DNA: TGTGCCACCAGCAGAGACGGGCAGGGCTACGAGCAGTACTTC
CDR3: CATSRDGQGYEQYF
D: NA
J: TRBJ2-7
V: TRBV15
size: NA

DNA: TGTGCCAGCAGTGTCGGGCCGCGGAGGGAGCAGTACTTC
CDR3: CASSVGPRREQYF
D: NA
J: TRBJ2-7
V: TRBV27
size: NA

DNA: TGCAGCGTTCACCAGGGGGCGGGAGAGACCCAGTACTTC
CDR3: CSVHQGAGETQYF
D: TRBD1
J: TRBJ2-5
V: TRBV29-1
size: NA

DNA: TGCAGCGTTGTAAGTCTACGATTGGAGACCCAGTACTTC
CDR3: CSVVSLRLETQYF
D: NA
J: TRBJ2-5
V: TRBV29-1
size: NA

DNA: TGTGCCAGCAGCGAGACTAGCGGGGATGCGAATCTAGCCAAAAACATTCAGTACTTC
CDR3: CASSETSGDANLAKNIQYF
D: TRBD2
J: TRBJ2-4
V: TRBV11-2
size: NA

DNA: TGTGCCAGCAAACCCACAGGGGGGATTGGGGAGCTGTTTTTT
CDR3: CASKPTGGIGELFF
D: TRBD1
J: TRBJ2-2
V: TRBV6-5
size: NA

DNA: TGTGCCAGCAGCGTCGGGACAGCTAGGACAGATACGCAGTATTTT
CDR3: CASSVGTARTDTQYF
D: TRBD1
J: TRBJ2-3
V: TRBV9
size: NA

DNA: TGTGCCAGCAGTTGGACCGGACAGGGGTTTTTCTTT
CDR3: CASSWTGQGFFF
D: TRBD1
J: TRBJ1-1
V: TRBV27
size: NA

DNA: TGTGCCAGCAGCGTAGGGGGACAGGGCTTAGATACGCAGTATTTT
CDR3: CASSVGGQGLDTQYF
D: TRBD1
J: TRBJ2-3
V: TRBV9
size: NA

DNA: TGTGCCAGCAGTATAAGTAGGGGAATCTACGAGCAGTACTTC
CDR3: CASSISRGIYEQYF
D: NA
J: TRBJ2-7
V: TRBV2
size: NA